The 26 T cell receptor beta chains in this list originate from one sample, sequenced in a study of metastatic and nonmetastatic thyroid tumors. MiXCR was used by TCRdb to re-call the PCR reads. In the table there are roughly 36,000 clones, 25% to 30% of which are singletons. Every patient was untreated before thyroid surgery. Sequences were obtained from blood. Receptor source: a female donor with papillary thyroid cancer or a benign thyroid nodule (not recorded which). Some clones in this sample may be carry-over from other donors' samples.

This clone has just a few counts. The CDR3 carries no conserved terminal phenylalanine or tryptophan, so it likely arises from a read error. This sequence joins TRBV6-2 or TRBV6-3 and TRBJ2-7; D unclear. CDR1 is MNHEY, CDR2 SVGEGT, per germline. The CDR3 contains 9 residues. The CDR3 DNA is TGTGCAAGCGACGACGAGCAGTACCTC. This sequence encodes CASDDEQYL.

The rearrangement links TRBV19 to TRBJ1-1, with D maybe TRBD1 (5 bases). Per germline, CDR1 LNHDA and CDR2 SQIVND (reference sequence). The germline V and J ends were trimmed by 6 bases and 0 bases, with 11 bases remaining between them. This CDR3 has 14 amino acids. The CDR3 DNA reads TGTGCCAGTAGACCCCCACAGGTGAACACTGAAGCTTTCTTT. Encoded protein: CASRPPQVNTEAFF.

There are many counts of this clone. The chain recombines TRBV5-1 with TRBJ2-7, with 10 bases aligning to TRBD1. CDR1 is SGHRS, CDR2 YFSETQ, per germline. With 0 bases clipped from V and 5 bases from J, the junction kept 5 bases outside the gene matches. This CDR3 is built from 15 residues. In DNA form, the CDR3 reads TGCGCCAGCAGCTTGGAGGGACAGGGGTGGGACGAGCAGTACTTC. This sequence encodes CASSLEGQGWDEQYF.

There are many counts of this clone. V is TRBV28 and J is TRBJ1-2; D remains ambiguous. Germline values: CDR1 MDHEN, CDR2 SYDVKM. Trimming removed 6 bases at V and 7 bases at J, with 15 bases between. This CDR3 contains 13 residues. Here the CDR3 DNA reads TGTGCCAGCAGCCCCGGCCCAGTACCTGGCTACACCTTC. Amino acids: CASSPGPVPGYTF.

This clone is medium-sized by share. J is TRBJ2-3 and V is TRBV6-2 or TRBV6-3; maybe TRBD2 (7 bases). This CDR3 region has 14 residues. The germline V and J ends were trimmed by 2 bases and 2 bases, with 8 bases remaining between them. Germline lookup yields CDR1 MNHEY and CDR2 SVGEGT. CDR3 loop: CASSYGGATDTQYF. Written as DNA, the CDR3 is TGTGCCAGCAGTTACGGGGGGGCCACAGATACGCAGTATTTT.

The chain carries TRBV5-8 and TRBJ2-3, with 10 bases identical to TRBD2. Germline CDR1 and CDR2: SGHTS and YDEGEE. The V gene end was trimmed by 8 bases and the J gene end by 3 bases; junction bases not matched to a gene: 6. The CDR3 sequence is 14 residues long. CDR3 in amino acids: CASLAGVRTDTQYF. DNA for the CDR3: TGTGCCAGTCTAGCGGGAGTTCGTACAGATACGCAGTATTTT.

There are many counts of this clone. The chain joins TRBV27 to TRBJ2-5; no definite D call. The CDR3 has 11 residues. The germline gives CDR1 MNHEY, CDR2 SMNVEV (reference sequence). Trimming took off 2 bases at V and 4 bases at J, with 2 bases between the two ends. CDR3 in amino acids: CASSLGETQYF. For the CDR3, the DNA is TGTGCCAGCAGTTTAGGAGAGACCCAGTACTTC.

The chain combines TRBV6-2 or TRBV6-3 with TRBJ2-3; D ambiguous. The CDR3 covers 14 residues. V was trimmed by 2 bases and J by 2 bases, leaving 8 bases between them. The germline V gene encodes CDR1 MNHEY and CDR2 SVGEGT. The CDR3 loop reads CASSYLGPTDTQYF. In DNA, the CDR3 is TGTGCCAGCAGTTACCTCGGACCCACAGATACGCAGTATTTT.

This clone has at least ten counts. The chain uses TRBV29-1 and TRBJ1-3; weak D call: TRBD1 (5 bases). Germline V gene sequence: CDR1 SQVTM, CDR2 ANQGSEA. There are 13 residues in the CDR3. Between the trimmed V and J ends, which lost 3 bases and 4 bases, there was a span of 10 bases. CDR3 in DNA: TGCAGCGTTGAGGGGACCGGCGGAAACACCATATATTTT. It is translated as CSVEGTGGNTIYF.

This clone was recorded at least ten times. A much larger clone is a single base away; this may be a read error. The rearrangement links TRBV19 to TRBJ2-7, with unresolved D. Germline CDR1 reads LNHDA; CDR2 reads SQIVND (reference sequence). This CDR3 comprises 15 residues. V shed 3 bases and J shed 5 bases, with 17 bases lying between them. The CDR3 coding sequence is TGTGCCAGTAGTATTGGGTCAGTGCGCGGCAACGAGCAGTACTTC. It specifies CASSIGSVRGNEQYF. Based on the CDR3 plus reference TRBV19 and TRBJ2-7, the full variable domain is DGGITQSPKYLFRKEGQNVTLSCEQNLNHDAMYWYRQDPGQGLRLIYYSQIVNDFQKGDIAEGYSVSREKKESFPLTVTSAQKNPTAFYLCASSIGSVRGNEQYFGPGTRLTVT.

This clone was recorded many times. This sequence joins TRBV3-1 and TRBJ1-3; D not resolved. Trimming pared 2 bases from V and 8 bases from J, leaving 13 bases between. The V gene's germline CDR1 is LGHDT and CDR2 YNNKEL (reference sequence). The CDR3 runs to 14 residues. CDR3 bases: TGTGCCAGCAGCCAATCATATCTGGGTTACACCATATATTTT. This codes for CASSQSYLGYTIYF.

With respect to this clone: The junction shows a germline mismatch at one end, possibly a read error. The V gene is TRBV6-1, the J gene TRBJ1-4; D is perhaps TRBD1 (6 bases). In germline, CDR1 is MNHNS, CDR2 SASEGT. The CDR3 runs 14 residues. The CDR3 reads CATGRGGRREKPFF. CDR3 nucleotides: TGTGCCACCGGACGAGGGGGTCGGCGAGAAAAACCGTTTTTT.

This clone was seen a few times. This sequence joins TRBV28 and TRBJ2-5; no definite D call. V was shortened by 4 bases and J by 0 bases, with 15 bases between the two germline ends. CDR1 is MDHEN and CDR2 is SYDVKM in the germline V gene. The CDR3 loop spans 16 amino acids. The chain's CDR3 is CASSSFTVGNQETQYF. In DNA, the CDR3 is TGTGCCAGCAGTTCCTTTACGGTGGGGAACCAAGAGACCCAGTACTTC.

Only a few counts were recorded for this clone. The CDR3 spells CASSYGTSGRDQETQYF. As DNA, the CDR3 is TGTGCCAGCAGTTACGGGACTAGCGGGAGGGATCAAGAGACCCAGTACTTC. The rearrangement joins TRBV6-5 to TRBJ2-5; 16 nucleotides agree with TRBD2. This CDR3 region has 17 residues. Germline CDR1 is MNHEY and CDR2 is SVGAGI. V trimming: 2 bases; J trimming: 2 bases; junction bases outside the gene matches: 2.

This clone was counted ten times or more. The V and J genes are TRBV4-1 and TRBJ2-7; no definite D call. The V end lost 0 bases, the J end lost 3 bases, and 12 bases lay between the germline ends. This CDR3 contains 15 residues. CDR1 and CDR2 from the germline V gene are MGHRA and YSYEKL. The DNA of the CDR3 is TGCGCCAGCAGCCAAGATACCCTTATTCGCTACGAGCAGTACTTC. Translated, it gives CASSQDTLIRYEQYF.

This clone was seen a few times. This chain connects TRBV6-6 to TRBJ2-7; D might be TRBD2 (5 bases). There are 14 residues in the CDR3. In germline, CDR1 is MNHNY, CDR2 SVGAGI (reference sequence). Trimming stripped 0 bases from V and 2 bases from J, with 8 bases between. The DNA for the CDR3 is TGTGCCAGCAGTTACTCGGACGGGGCCTACGAGCAGTACTTC. Encoded protein: CASSYSDGAYEQYF.

The table lists this clone with a few counts. At one end, the junction sequence differs from germline, possibly due to a read error. The chain combines TRBV19 with TRBJ2-7; no reliable D call. The length of the CDR3 is 13 residues. CDR1 and CDR2 from the germline V gene are LNHDA and SQIVND (reference sequence). This CDR3 is CASKSVDSYDQYF. The CDR3 nucleotides are TGTGCCAGTAAATCTGTGGATAGCTACGATCAGTACTTC.

The J gene is TRBJ1-1, the V gene TRBV5-1, with TRBD1 matching over 10 bases. The CDR3 length is 14 residues. V lost 9 bases to trimming and J lost 1 base; unmatched junction nucleotides: 6. Germline V gene sequence: CDR1 SGHRS, CDR2 YFSETQ. CDR3 nucleotides: TGCGCCACTACGGACAGGGGGTCGAACACTGAAGCTTTCTTT. Protein product: CATTDRGSNTEAFF.

This chain connects TRBV30 to TRBJ2-1; 11 nucleotides agree with TRBD2. V lost 7 bases, J lost 7 bases, and 6 bases stayed unmatched. The CDR3 is 13 residues long. Germline CDR1 GTSNPN, CDR2 SVGIG (reference sequence). The CDR3 coding sequence is TGTGCCTCCCTAGCGGGAGGAGTAAATGAGCAGTTCTTC. This sequence encodes CASLAGGVNEQFF.

V is TRBV30 and J is TRBJ2-1, with D uncertain. The V gene lost 5 bases and the J gene lost 9 bases, with 14 bases spanning the gap. The CDR3 length is 12 residues. Germline V lookup: CDR1 GTSNPN, CDR2 SVGIG (reference sequence). CDR3 region: CAWAEVVGEQFF. The CDR3 coding sequence is TGTGCCTGGGCAGAAGTAGTCGGTGAGCAGTTCTTC.

V gene TRBV24-1 combines with J gene TRBJ1-4, with a tentative D call TRBD1 (6 bases). The CDR3 is made up of 15 amino acids. Germline values: CDR1 KGHDR, CDR2 SFDVKD. V dropped 6 bases and J dropped 8 bases, with 18 bases sitting between them. For the CDR3, the DNA is TGTGCCACCAGTTATCCGGGACATGGGGGAGAAAAACTGTTTTTT. Protein: CATSYPGHGGEKLFF.

CDR3 sequence reads: CASSYVQIQYF. DNA for the CDR3: TGTGCCAGCAGTTACGTCCAAATCCAGTACTTC. The rearrangement links TRBV6-5 to TRBJ2-5, with no clear D. CDR1 and CDR2 from the germline V gene are MNHEY and SVGAGI. The ends were cut back, 2 bases at V and 10 bases at J, with 8 bases in the middle. The CDR3 is made up of 11 amino acids.

This chain uses TRBV5-6 with TRBJ2-7; TRBD2 matches 9 bases. CDR1 is SGHDT and CDR2 is YYEEEE in the germline V gene. This CDR3 is 16 amino acids long. V was clipped by 4 bases and J by 2 bases; unmatched bases: 10. This CDR3 is CASSNIAGDGPYEQYF. CDR3 coding DNA: TGTGCCAGCAGCAACATAGCGGGAGATGGGCCCTACGAGCAGTACTTC.

This rearrangement joins TRBV5-1 to TRBJ1-2; 9 bases line up with TRBD1. J lost 8 bases, V lost 4 bases, and 3 bases had no gene match. In germline, CDR1 is SGHRS, CDR2 YFSETQ. The CDR3 runs to 12 residues. CDR3 nucleotide sequence: TGCGCCAGCAGCCCGACAGGGGGAGGCTACACCTTC. This gives the protein CASSPTGGGYTF.

The chain's CDR3 is CASSSRTEAFF. The CDR3 DNA follows: TGTGCCAGCAGCTCGCGTACGGAAGCTTTCTTT. This rearrangement joins TRBV11-2 to TRBJ1-1; D remains ambiguous. CDR1 and CDR2 from the germline V gene are SGHAT and FQNNGV. V was cut by 4 bases and J by 8 bases, with 8 bases left in between. The CDR3 spans 11 residues.

This clone was picked up many times. V gene TRBV2 combines with J gene TRBJ1-4, with D possibly TRBD1 on 5 matching bases. The CDR3 contains 12 residues. V gave up 7 bases and J gave up 8 bases, with 11 bases separating them. The germline CDR1 and CDR2 sequences are SNHLY and FYNNEI. CDR3 bases: TGTGCCAGCACTAGGGGCCCGGAAAAACTGTTTTTT. It codes for CASTRGPEKLFF.